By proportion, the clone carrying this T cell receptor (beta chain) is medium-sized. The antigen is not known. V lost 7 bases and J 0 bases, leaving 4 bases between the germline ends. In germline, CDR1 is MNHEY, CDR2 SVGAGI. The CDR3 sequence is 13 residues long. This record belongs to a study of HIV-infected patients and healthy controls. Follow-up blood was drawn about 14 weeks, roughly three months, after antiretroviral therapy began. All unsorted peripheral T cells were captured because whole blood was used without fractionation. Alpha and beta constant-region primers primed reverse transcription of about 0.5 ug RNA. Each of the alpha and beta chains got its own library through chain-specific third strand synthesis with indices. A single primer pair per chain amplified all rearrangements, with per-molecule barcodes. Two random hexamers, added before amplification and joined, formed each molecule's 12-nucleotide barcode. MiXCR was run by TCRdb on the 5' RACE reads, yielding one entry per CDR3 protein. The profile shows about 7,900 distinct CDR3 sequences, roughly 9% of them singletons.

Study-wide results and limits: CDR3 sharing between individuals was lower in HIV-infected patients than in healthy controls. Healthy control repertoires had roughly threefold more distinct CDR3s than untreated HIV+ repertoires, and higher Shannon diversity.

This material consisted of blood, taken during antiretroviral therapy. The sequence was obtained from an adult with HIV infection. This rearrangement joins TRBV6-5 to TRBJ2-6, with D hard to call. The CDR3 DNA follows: TGTGCCAGCACACGCTCTGGGGCCAACGTCCTGACTTTC. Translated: CASTRSGANVLTF.